The subject of this entry is one TCR beta chain. This CDR3 comprises 15 residues. The V and J ends lost 5 bases and 5 bases, in that order; junction bases with no gene match: 11. This entry belongs to a study of CD8 T cells in Susac syndrome. Reverse transcription of 0.5 to 1 ug RNA was carried out with random hexamers. Multiplex immunoSEQ PCR targeted 54 Vbeta and 13 Jbeta TCR beta segments. TCRdb passed the immunoSEQ multiplex PCR reads through MiXCR, listing each CDR3 protein once. The sample holds around 190,000 distinct CDR3 sequences, approximately 94% seen once. Sequencing used CD4+ T cells from PBMCs. The rearrangement joins TRBV12-3 or TRBV12-4 to TRBJ2-5, with 7 bases fitting TRBD1. The receptor was isolated from a human donor with Susac syndrome. CDR3 sequence (DNA): TGTGCCAGCAGTACCCGACAGGGCGGTGGGGAGACCCAGTACTTC. This sequence encodes CASSTRQGGGETQYF.